This is a list of T cell receptor beta chains from one sample in a study of blood T cells in healthy people across ages. MiXCR was run by TCRdb on the 5' RACE reads, yielding one entry per CDR3 protein. The table shows 1.8 million or so distinct CDR3 sequences, with approximately 39% occurring only once. The sequencing sample was made of blood. All receptors derive from a human donor in good health. The conserved cysteine and the conserved F or W are not part of the CDR3 here. Fields, in order: CDR3 protein, clone size, V gene, J gene. Rows may omit the clone size; those that give it use once, few, many or a size class.

ASSPSDGSHAEAF,.,TRBV7-6,TRBJ1-1
ASGFDSGTSNYGYT,.,TRBV12-5,TRBJ1-2
ASSMQGRDQPQH,few,TRBV18,TRBJ1-5
ASRSGFGQGDQPQH,.,TRBV12-3/TRBV12-4,TRBJ1-5
ASSLRDGHYEQY,many,TRBV28,TRBJ2-7
ASTLRTAYGYT,few,TRBV28,TRBJ1-2
ASSQGWGPQH,.,TRBV4-3,TRBJ1-5
SVDRDSDWEQF,.,TRBV29-1,TRBJ2-1
ASSELAANYGYT,.,TRBV25-1,TRBJ1-2
ASSQVAEGPSWGSTYEQY,few,TRBV4-1,TRBJ2-7
ASSFPRIDEQY,few,TRBV28,TRBJ2-7
SAPNGLLAGATTQHEQF,.,TRBV20-1,TRBJ2-1
SGATGSPGYT,.,TRBV29-1,TRBJ1-2
ATFRDTQY,.,TRBV6-2/TRBV6-3,TRBJ2-3
ASSQTTSSFDEQF,.,TRBV27,TRBJ2-1
AITDGYEQF,.,TRBV10-3,TRBJ2-1
ASSFLDGRGEDGYT,.,TRBV7-9,TRBJ1-2
ATTDTGGGSYNEQF,few,TRBV24-1,TRBJ2-1
SAGGQQYSGNQPQH,few,TRBV20-1,TRBJ1-5
ASSVGGGQGRRGYT,.,TRBV9,TRBJ1-2
ASSLVFGGRRDYEQY,.,TRBV5-1,TRBJ2-7
ASSSFETGTEASYEQY,few,TRBV9,TRBJ2-7
SAGQSYEQY,.,TRBV20-1,TRBJ2-7
ASGQGSNQPQH,few,TRBV6-5,TRBJ1-5
ASSPGLAGGPQETQY,.,TRBV13,TRBJ2-5
ASSLGLAGGSSTDTQY,.,TRBV7-3,TRBJ2-3
ASSSGNAAQETQY,.,TRBV13,TRBJ2-5
ASSYHQQETQY,.,TRBV6-6,TRBJ2-5
ASSSTGQGFGEQY,.,TRBV7-9,TRBJ2-7
ASSLTGVLSSYEQY,.,TRBV7-3,TRBJ2-7
ASSFETGGGYT,few,TRBV12-3/TRBV12-4,TRBJ1-2
ASSFGGGDSNQPQH,.,TRBV12-3/TRBV12-4,TRBJ1-5
ASQNGGDTQY,.,TRBV2,TRBJ2-3
ASRTISSYNEQF,.,TRBV6-1,TRBJ2-1
SVAYNPQGPNQPQH,many,TRBV29-1,TRBJ1-5
SASTGQGGYQETQY,.,TRBV20-1,TRBJ2-5
ASMRQGPVYEQY,.,TRBV5-1,TRBJ2-7
ASSFRGGTSYEQY,few,TRBV7-2,TRBJ2-7
ASRLTGHEQY,.,TRBV27,.
SARDDRDWGYT,many,TRBV20-1,TRBJ1-2